Listed here are 17 T cell receptor beta chains from one sample, sequenced in a study of T-cell reconstitution after alpha-beta-depleted transplantation in children. TCRbeta library preparation incorporated unique molecular identifiers. One entry per CDR3 protein results from TCRdb running MiXCR on the PCR reads. There are 490,000 or so distinct CDR3 sequences in the sample; 9.5% to 15% occur only once, and approximately 5.4% lies in the top ten. Sequencing used PBMCs from the stem cell graft donor, obtained from the stem cell graft. These receptors were obtained from a human donor who donated a stem cell graft to a child with combined immunodeficiency.

This clonotype was picked up a small number of times. The V and J genes are TRBV11-3 and TRBJ2-2; D not resolved. The CDR3 consists of 14 residues. The V gene's germline CDR1 is SGHNT and CDR2 YENEEA. V lost 3 bases, J lost 5 bases, and 10 bases lay in between. CDR3 region: CASSFGVETGELFF. The DNA of the CDR3 is TGTGCCAGCAGCTTTGGGGTAGAGACCGGGGAGCTGTTTTTT.

The chain combines TRBV20-1 with TRBJ2-7; the match to TRBD1 covers 7 bases. J gave up 4 bases and V 5 bases, and 2 bases lay outside the gene matches. Germline V CDR1 and CDR2: DFQATT, SNEGSKA (reference sequence). The CDR3 contains 11 residues. The CDR3 is CSALDRYEQYF. The CDR3 DNA reads as TGCAGTGCTTTGGACAGGTACGAGCAGTACTTC.

CDR3 loop: CATSTGGRGGTGELFF. The CDR3 DNA reads as TGTGCCACCAGTACCGGGGGCCGTGGGGGCACCGGGGAGCTGTTTTTT. The chain joins TRBV24-1 to TRBJ2-2; the D call may be TRBD1 or TRBD2 (6 bases each). The germline V gene has CDR1 KGHDR and CDR2 SFDVKD. This CDR3 region has 16 residues. Between the trimmed V and J ends, which lost 6 bases and 4 bases, there was a span of 17 bases.

This clonotype was detected a few times. The rearrangement joins TRBV27 to TRBJ2-2, with 9 bases lining up with TRBD2. The trim removed 2 bases at V and 4 bases at J, leaving 5 bases unmatched. The V gene's germline CDR1 is MNHEY and CDR2 SMNVEV (reference sequence). The CDR3 totals 16 residues. This chain's CDR3 is CASSLDQAGGTGELFF. CDR3 bases: TGTGCCAGCAGTTTAGATCAAGCGGGGGGCACCGGGGAGCTGTTTTTT.

Many counts were recorded for this clonotype. This chain uses TRBV10-3 with TRBJ1-3; D perhaps matches TRBD1 (6 bases). CDR1 is ENHRY, CDR2 SYGVKD, per germline. The CDR3 is made up of 15 amino acids. Trimming shortened V by 1 base and J by 2 bases, and 9 bases separated the two germline ends. CDR3 DNA: TGTGCCATCAGTGAGTTTGGACAGCCTGGAAACACCATATATTTT. Translating gives CAISEFGQPGNTIYF.

The rearrangement joins TRBV4-3 to TRBJ2-1; a possible D gene is TRBD1 (6 bases). CDR3 length: 14 residues. Germline V lookup: CDR1 LGHNA, CDR2 YSLEER. The ends were cut back, 4 bases at V and 8 bases at J, with 15 bases in the middle. The CDR3 DNA is TGCGCCAGCAGCCCCCTGGCAGGGGTCGATGAGCAGTTCTTC. Translation gives CASSPLAGVDEQFF.

This clonotype showed up many times. The DNA of the CDR3 is TGTGCCAGCAGTTACTCGAATACGAATGAGCAGTTCTTC. This translates into CASSYSNTNEQFF. This chain connects TRBV6-5 to TRBJ2-1; D is unresolved. CDR1 and CDR2 from the germline V gene are MNHEY and SVGAGI. The CDR3 has 13 amino acids. Trimming stripped 0 bases from V and 7 bases from J, with 7 bases between.

This rearrangement joins TRBV5-1 to TRBJ2-7, with D possibly matching TRBD2 (5 bases). This CDR3 has 12 residues. V was shortened by 7 bases and J by 3 bases, with 11 bases between the two germline ends. The germline gives CDR1 SGHRS, CDR2 YFSETQ. The CDR3 nucleotides are TGCGCCAGCGGCCTCCGGGACTACGAGCAGTACTTC. Residues: CASGLRDYEQYF.

The chain uses TRBV7-2 and TRBJ2-3; perhaps TRBD2 as D (6 bases). The CDR3 extends over 14 amino acids. V lost 6 bases and J lost 0, with 10 bases in between. CDR1 and CDR2 (germline): SGHTA, FQGNSA. CDR3 DNA sequence: TGTGCCAGCAGTCGGGACTTTAGCACAGATACGCAGTATTTT. The encoded protein is CASSRDFSTDTQYF.

The rearrangement uses TRBV30 and TRBJ1-3; D gene unclear. Looked up from germline, CDR1 is GTSNPN and CDR2 is SVGIG (reference sequence). The CDR3 consists of 15 residues. V lost 3 bases and J 0 bases, leaving 12 bases between the germline ends. The CDR3 sequence: CAWSEGGFSGNTIYF. The CDR3 DNA reads TGTGCCTGGAGCGAGGGAGGCTTCTCTGGAAACACCATATATTTT.

This chain links TRBV7-2 with TRBJ2-3; TRBD1 might be the D (5 bases). Trimming pared 5 bases from V and 2 bases from J, leaving 14 bases between. In germline, CDR1 is SGHTA, CDR2 FQGNSA. The length of the CDR3 is 15 residues. The CDR3 reads CASSRTQKATDTQYF. The DNA for the CDR3 is TGTGCCAGCAGCCGGACACAGAAAGCCACAGATACGCAGTATTTT.

V gene TRBV30 combines with J gene TRBJ2-2; tentative D call: TRBD2 (5 bases). The V gene's germline CDR1 is GTSNPN and CDR2 SVGIG (reference sequence). This CDR3 spans 16 amino acids. V lost 8 bases, J lost 5 bases, and 24 bases lay in between. CDR3 amino acids: CAKRAGGGLWTGELFF. Written as DNA, the CDR3 is TGTGCCAAGAGGGCAGGCGGAGGCCTATGGACCGGGGAGCTGTTTTTT.

This clonotype has only a few counts. This chain joins TRBV30 and TRBJ2-3, with TRBD2 identical over 11 bases. V lost 2 bases, J lost 0 bases, and 1 base stayed unmatched. Germline CDR1 reads GTSNPN; CDR2 reads SVGIG (reference sequence). This CDR3 region has 15 residues. The CDR3 loop reads CAWSPSGRSTDTQYF. The CDR3 bases are TGTGCCTGGAGTCCTAGCGGGAGGAGCACAGATACGCAGTATTTT. Looking up the rest from reference TRBV30 and TRBJ2-3 gives the full variable domain: SQTIHQWPATLVQPVGSPLSLECTVEGTSNPNLYWYRQAAGRGLQLLFYSVGIGQISSEVPQNLSASRPQDRQFILSSKKLLLSDSGFYLCAWSPSGRSTDTQYFGPGTRLTVL.

This clonotype came up many times. The chain couples TRBV27 to TRBJ1-1; 7 bases agree with TRBD1. V lost 2 bases, J lost 7 bases, and 10 bases stayed unmatched. Germline CDR1 reads MNHEY; CDR2 reads SMNVEV (reference sequence). This CDR3 has 15 residues. The CDR3 DNA sequence: TGTGCCAGCAGTTTAAACTCAGACAGGGCCTTTGAAGCTTTCTTT. It codes for CASSLNSDRAFEAFF.

The V call is TRBV20-1, the J call TRBJ2-1; D uncertain. CDR1 and CDR2 (germline): DFQATT, SNEGSKA (reference sequence). Trimming took off 1 base at V and 4 bases at J, with 14 bases between the two ends. CDR3 size: 15 residues. The CDR3 loop is CSARARVPPYNEQFF. The CDR3 region has the DNA TGCAGTGCTAGAGCCCGGGTCCCCCCGTACAATGAGCAGTTCTTC.

The genes are TRBV2 and TRBJ2-1, with 9 bases identical to TRBD2. The CDR3 totals 19 residues. Losses at the gene ends were 11 bases for V and 4 bases for J; bases not matched to a gene: 24. Germline assignment: CDR1 SNHLY and CDR2 FYNNEI. This CDR3 reads CACCFFRRGLAGLYNEQFF. CDR3 nucleotide sequence: TGTGCCTGCTGTTTCTTCCGTCGGGGTCTAGCGGGACTATACAATGAGCAGTTCTTC.

This chain connects TRBV30 to TRBJ2-7; 8 bases are shared with TRBD1. Germline CDR1 and CDR2: GTSNPN and SVGIG (reference sequence). J lost 3 bases, V lost 0 bases, and 10 bases had no gene match. The CDR3 contains 16 residues. CDR3 sequence (DNA): TGTGCCTGGAGTGTACTTTCAGGGGGCGCAATCTACGAGCAGTACTTC. Translation gives CAWSVLSGGAIYEQYF.